This T cell receptor (beta chain) is from a study of CD8 T cells in ankylosing spondylitis (dated by TCRdb to the late 2010s). Turning to the overall study: The study set out to find disease-linked TCR variants by profiling T cell receptor beta repertoires in ankylosing spondylitis patients and healthy donors. Peripheral blood was sampled, and synovial fluid was also collected from ankylosing spondylitis patients. In total, the full study cohort was made up of 110 or so healthy donors and about two dozen ankylosing spondylitis patients.

TCRdb lists the instrument as Illumina HiSeq 2500. TCR beta libraries were prepared by quantitative 5'-RACE with molecular barcodes. For the original study's pipeline: A new computational method, built on a probabilistic model of VDJ rearrangement, was used to identify disease-linked TCR variants. TCRdb reprocessed the public reads (quality trimming at Q25 with fastp, clone calling with MiXCR) and kept in-frame beta chains. One record per CDR3 amino acid sequence lists the most common genes and DNA. The V and J calls, along with clone size, are taken from TCRdb and not from the paper's own processing. The sample data list under 200,000 distinct CDR3 sequences, and roughly 12% of these were observed just once. The ten largest clonotypes hold about 28% of the sample. In its sample, this clonotype was seen a few times. Its antigen is not yet known. No per-base quality is available; no much larger clone lies one base away.

The CDR3 sequence holds 16 residues, the cysteine and phenylalanine included. Of all the DNA, just the CDR3 is kept, 48 bases in frame from base 1. V sheds 0 bases and J sheds 4 bases, leaving 13 bases between their ends. In the germline V gene (reference sequence), CDR1 corresponds to SGHKS and CDR2 to YYEKEE. The research as a whole found: Some of the motif variants had been reported before in the synovial fluid and blood of reactive arthritis patients, a finding that suggests common disease-initiation mechanisms. According to the report, matched synovial fluid samples from ankylosing spondylitis patients were significantly enriched for the disease-linked clones. A TCR beta motif of several highly homologous amino acid variants appeared characteristic of blood from ankylosing spondylitis patients. A CD8+ phenotype was shown by the disease-linked clones, which were found at relatively low frequencies in peripheral blood.

Specimen: blood, either unsorted or a sorted T cell fraction (not recorded which). The TCR originated in a male donor with ankylosing spondylitis or in good health (not recorded which). The rearranged segments are TRBV5-5 and TRBJ2-2; the D gene is tentatively TRBD1 or TRBD2, each matching 5 bases. The CDR3 protein sequence reads: CASSLVGGTVTGELFF. The bases are TGTGCCAGCAGCTTGGTTGGGGGAACGGTCACCGGGGAGCTGTTTTTT.